This TCR beta chain was identified during a study of CD8+CD57+ T cells in acquired aplastic anemia. Germline V CDR1 and CDR2: LNHDA, SQIVND (reference sequence). The CDR3 is 14 amino acids. The ends were cut back, 6 bases at V and 4 bases at J, with 15 bases in the middle. Before being chosen for sequencing, patients had shown CD8+CD57+ cell expansion by flow cytometry. Using genomic DNA as the template, TCR beta VDJ and CDR3 profiling was carried out. TCRdb reprocessed the reads via MiXCR and lists one record per CDR3 protein. The repertoire holds 100,000 to 150,000 distinct CDR3 sequences, about 43% seen once, with more than 2.5% in the top ten.

This chain links TRBV19 with TRBJ1-2, with a possible D match to TRBD1 (5 bases). The sample consisted of sorted CD4+, CD8+, or CD8+CD57+ T cells (not recorded which) from PBMCs. This receptor was identified in a human donor with aplastic anemia. The CDR3 here is CASRSPGDGYGYTF. The CDR3, as DNA: TGTGCCAGTAGATCCCCTGGGGACGGCTATGGCTACACCTTC.